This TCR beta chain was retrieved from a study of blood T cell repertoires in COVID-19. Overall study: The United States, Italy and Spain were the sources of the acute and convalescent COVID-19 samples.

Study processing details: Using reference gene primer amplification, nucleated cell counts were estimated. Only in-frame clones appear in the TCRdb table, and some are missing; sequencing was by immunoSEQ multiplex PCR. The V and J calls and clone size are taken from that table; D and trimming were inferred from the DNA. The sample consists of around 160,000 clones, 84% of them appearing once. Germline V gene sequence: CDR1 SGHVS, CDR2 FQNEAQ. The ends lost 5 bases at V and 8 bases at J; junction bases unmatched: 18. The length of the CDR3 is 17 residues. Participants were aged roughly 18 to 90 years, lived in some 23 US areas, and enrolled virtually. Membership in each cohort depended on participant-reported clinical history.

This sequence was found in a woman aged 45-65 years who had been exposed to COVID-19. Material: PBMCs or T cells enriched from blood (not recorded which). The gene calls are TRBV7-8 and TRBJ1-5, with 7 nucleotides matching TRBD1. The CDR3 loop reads CASSVRTGRSLREPQHF. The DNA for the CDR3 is TGTGCCAGCAGCGTTCGGACAGGCCGCAGCCTAAGGGAGCCCCAGCATTTT.